The sequence of this T cell receptor beta chain was determined in a study of beta chain features in type 1 diabetes. Study context: Cells sorted and examined across all samples totaled approximately 100,000,000.

As every portion of the isolated RNA was reverse transcribed, the sequencing read expressed TCRB transcripts. Some clones are missing from TCRdb's copy, which holds only in-frame ones; the method was immunoSEQ multiplex PCR. The sample yields about 150,000 clones, 7% to 9% seen once. The study, taken as a whole, reports: Moderately but significantly shorter TCRB CDR3s were found in Type 1 diabetes patients in all four CD4+ subsets.

Concerning this clone: What it recognizes is unknown.

This CDR3 is built from 15 residues. Trimming took off 4 bases at V and 0 bases at J, with 10 bases between the two ends. Looked up from germline, CDR1 is MDHEN and CDR2 is SYDVKM. Sequencing was performed on central memory CD4+ T cells from blood. The J gene is TRBJ1-3, the V gene TRBV28; the D is unclear. This receptor was identified in a man aged 18-30 years with type 1 diabetes. In DNA form, the CDR3 reads TGTGCCAGCAGTTCCCCAGGCTTCTCTGGAAACACCATATATTTT. Residues: CASSSPGFSGNTIYF.